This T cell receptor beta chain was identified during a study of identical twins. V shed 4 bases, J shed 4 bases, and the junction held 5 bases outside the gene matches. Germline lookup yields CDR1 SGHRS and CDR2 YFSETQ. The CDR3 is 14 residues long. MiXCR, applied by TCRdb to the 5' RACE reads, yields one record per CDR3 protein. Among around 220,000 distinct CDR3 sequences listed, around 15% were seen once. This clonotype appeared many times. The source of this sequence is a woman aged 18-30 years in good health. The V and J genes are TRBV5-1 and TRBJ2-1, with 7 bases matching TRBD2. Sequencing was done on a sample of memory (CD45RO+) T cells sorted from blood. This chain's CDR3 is CASSRRELYNEQFF. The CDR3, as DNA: TGCGCCAGCAGCCGGCGGGAGTTGTACAATGAGCAGTTCTTC.